One sample yielded the 6 T cell receptor beta chains listed below, sequenced in a study of T cell responses to AZD1222 COVID-19 vaccine. The repertoire was sequenced with immunoSEQ multiplex PCR; TCRdb's copy has only in-frame clones and lacks some. This sample has some 110,000 clones, with roughly 82% found just once. The sample here was peripheral blood, taken on day 0 of AZD1222 vaccination. The receptors derive from an adult in good health.

The chain links TRBV4-3 to TRBJ1-1, with unresolved D. The CDR3 contains 14 residues. The germline gives CDR1 LGHNA, CDR2 YSLEER. V gave up 0 bases and J gave up 7 bases, with 12 bases separating them. The CDR3 nucleotides read TGCGCCAGCAGCCAAGATCACCTTGGAGGTGAAGCTTTCTTT. Translation: CASSQDHLGGEAFF.

This chain links TRBV7-9 with TRBJ1-3; no definite D call. The germline gives CDR1 SEHNR, CDR2 FQNEAQ (reference sequence). Deletions cut 5 bases from V and 0 bases from J, with 2 bases between. There are 12 residues in the CDR3. CDR3 in amino acids: CASSLSGNTIYF. DNA of the CDR3: TGTGCCAGCAGCCTCTCTGGAAACACCATATATTTT.

This CDR3 is CASSSGQGDEQYF. CDR3 sequence (DNA): TGTGCCAGCAGCTCCGGACAGGGAGACGAGCAGTACTTC. V and J are TRBV7-3 and TRBJ2-7; 8 positions agree with TRBD1. CDR1 and CDR2 from the germline V gene are SGHTA and FQGTGA. V was clipped by 4 bases and J by 5 bases; unmatched bases: 4. This CDR3 contains 13 residues.

This chain uses TRBV4-1 with TRBJ1-2, with D unclear. Germline CDR1 and CDR2: MGHRA and YSYEKL. The length of the CDR3 is 13 residues. V lost 2 bases and J lost 3, with 7 bases in between. The CDR3 region has the DNA TGCGCCAGCAGCCAAACAGTCGACTATGGCTACACCTTC. As protein: CASSQTVDYGYTF.

A single count supports this clone. V is TRBV18 and J is TRBJ2-1, with 9 bases that match TRBD2. V dropped 2 bases and J dropped 0; count of bases not matched to a gene: 14. The V gene's germline CDR1 is KGHSH and CDR2 LQKENI. The CDR3 runs 20 residues. The CDR3 DNA is TGTGCCAGCTCACCAAGGAGACAAGCGGGGGGTTTCAGCTCCTACAATGAGCAGTTCTTC. It yields the protein CASSPRRQAGGFSSYNEQFF. Full variable domain (missing parts from reference TRBV18 and TRBJ2-1): NAGVMQNPRHLVRRRGQEARLRCSPMKGHSHVYWYRQLPEEGLKFMVYLQKENIIDESGMPKERFSAEFPKEGPSILRIQQVVRGDSAAYFCASSPRRQAGGFSSYNEQFFGPGTRLTVL.

This clone is a singleton in its sample. The chain couples TRBV19 to TRBJ2-5; maybe TRBD1 (5 bases). Germline CDR1 and CDR2: LNHDA and SQIVND (reference sequence). The CDR3 has 13 amino acids. Trimming shortened V by 5 bases and J by 0 bases, and 7 bases separated the two germline ends. The CDR3: CASSSGYQETQYF. Here the CDR3 DNA reads TGTGCCAGTAGTTCAGGGTACCAAGAGACCCAGTACTTC.